These T cell receptor beta chains were read from a single sample in a study of response to subunit inactivated influenza vaccine. Via MiXCR, TCRdb re-called the RT-PCR reads, giving one row per CDR3 protein. The data show more than 600,000 distinct CDR3 sequences, around a sixth seen once. Material: PBMCs from blood, obtained less than 6 days after vaccination. Receptors were obtained from a man in his fifties or sixties who received an inactivated influenza vaccine. CDR3s include the opening cysteine and the closing phenylalanine or tryptophan. The D gene is left open where the match is weak. Some rows mark clone size as missing; the rest say once, few, many or name a class of expanded clone.

V: TRBV12-3/TRBV12-4
J: TRBJ2-2
D: TRBD2
size: few
CDR3: CASSLRREGGELFF
DNA: TGTGCCAGCAGTTTGAGGCGGGAGGGCGGGGAGCTGTTTTTT

V: TRBV12-3/TRBV12-4
J: TRBJ2-5
D: NA
size: few
CDR3: CASSPSPGSGETQYF
DNA: TGTGCCAGCAGTCCCAGTCCTGGGTCTGGGGAGACCCAGTACTTC

V: TRBV7-8
J: TRBJ2-1
D: TRBD2
size: few
CDR3: CASSPRLAGGGEQFF
DNA: TGTGCCAGCAGCCCGCGACTAGCGGGAGGTGGTGAGCAGTTCTTC

V: TRBV28
J: TRBJ2-5
D: NA
size: NA
CDR3: CASSLSGGGTETQYF
DNA: TGTGCCAGCAGTTTAAGCGGCGGTGGGACAGAGACCCAGTACTTC

V: TRBV6-5
J: TRBJ2-7
D: NA
size: NA
CDR3: CASSYKRGYEQYF
DNA: TGTGCCAGCAGTTACAAGAGGGGGTACGAGCAGTACTTC

V: TRBV5-1
J: TRBJ2-7
D: NA
size: few
CDR3: CASSNAGTYSGEQYF
DNA: TGCGCCAGCAGCAACGCCGGGACTTACTCTGGCGAGCAGTACTTC

V: TRBV24-1
J: TRBJ2-7
D: NA
size: few
CDR3: CATSDNTGAYEQYF
DNA: TGTGCCACCAGTGATAACACAGGCGCCTACGAGCAGTACTTC

V: TRBV4-3
J: TRBJ2-5
D: NA
size: once
CDR3: CASSQGAGIGETQYF
DNA: TGCGCCAGCAGCCAAGGGGCGGGGATAGGAGAGACCCAGTACTTC

V: TRBV29-1
J: TRBJ2-1
D: TRBD1
size: NA
CDR3: CSVGGGTGSTEQFF
DNA: TGCAGCGTTGGGGGGGGGACAGGGTCCACTGAGCAGTTCTTC

V: TRBV28
J: TRBJ2-7
D: TRBD2
size: once
CDR3: CASSLSHGAGGYREQYF
DNA: TGTGCCAGCAGTTTATCCCACGGCGCGGGAGGGTATCGCGAGCAGTACTTC

V: TRBV25-1
J: TRBJ1-4
D: NA
size: few
CDR3: CASSDPDSAREKLFF
DNA: TGTGCCAGCAGTGACCCCGATAGTGCTAGAGAAAAACTGTTTTTT

V: TRBV27
J: TRBJ2-5
D: TRBD1
size: NA
CDR3: CASSPWTGKETQYF
DNA: TGTGCCAGCAGTCCCTGGACAGGAAAAGAGACCCAGTACTTC

V: TRBV5-1
J: TRBJ2-1
D: NA
size: many
CDR3: CASSTRPPNSYNEQFF
DNA: TGCGCCAGCAGCACCCGCCCCCCAAACTCCTACAATGAGCAGTTCTTC

V: TRBV20-1
J: TRBJ2-3
D: NA
size: few
CDR3: CSAKVDGKRADTQYF
DNA: TGCAGTGCTAAAGTCGACGGAAAGAGGGCAGATACGCAGTATTTT

V: TRBV20-1
J: TRBJ1-5
D: TRBD1
size: NA
CDR3: CSATRTGVSNQPQHF
DNA: TGCAGTGCTACTCGTACAGGGGTGAGCAATCAGCCCCAGCATTTT